This is a list of T cell receptor beta chains from one sample in a study of blood T cell repertoires in COVID-19. The table came from immunoSEQ multiplex PCR; TCRdb's copy has only in-frame clones and leaves some out. There are 120,000 to 150,000 clones in the sample; about nine tenths occur only once, and approximately 2.5% lies in the top ten. The material sequenced was peripheral blood. The receptors come from a human donor in a cohort sampled during active COVID-19. The CDR3 runs from the conserved cysteine through the conserved F or W. A D gene is named only where the DNA matches it firmly. Only some rows state a clone size, as once, few, many or a class for expanded clones.

cdr3_nt: TGTGCCAGCAGATTAGCGGGGGGCTCCGGGGAGCTGTTTTTT; cdr3_aa: CASRLAGGSGELFF; j_call: TRBJ2-2; d_call: TRBD2; clone_size: .; v_call: TRBV28
cdr3_nt: TGCAGCGGGGGACAGGGGGACTATGGCTACACCTTC; cdr3_aa: CSGGQGDYGYTF; j_call: TRBJ1-2; d_call: TRBD1; clone_size: .; v_call: TRBV29-1
cdr3_nt: TGTGCCAGCAGCTCGGACGCGGACAAGAACACTGAAGCTTTCTTT; cdr3_aa: CASSSDADKNTEAFF; j_call: TRBJ1-1; d_call: .; clone_size: .; v_call: TRBV5-4
cdr3_nt: TGTGCCAGCAGTTCCCACAGGGTGACGGAGACCCAGTACTTC; cdr3_aa: CASSSHRVTETQYF; j_call: TRBJ2-5; d_call: .; clone_size: .; v_call: TRBV28
cdr3_nt: TGTGCCACCAGCGAACAGGGGTACGTGGCCCAGCATTTT; cdr3_aa: CATSEQGYVAQHF; j_call: TRBJ1-5; d_call: TRBD1; clone_size: .; v_call: TRBV24-1
cdr3_nt: TGCGCCAGCAGCTTCTCGGTTACAGGGGGTAGGACTGAAGCTTTCTTT; cdr3_aa: CASSFSVTGGRTEAFF; j_call: TRBJ1-1; d_call: TRBD1; clone_size: .; v_call: TRBV5-1
cdr3_nt: TGCAGTGCTACCCCGACAGATACGCAGTATTTT; cdr3_aa: CSATPTDTQYF; j_call: TRBJ2-3; d_call: .; clone_size: .; v_call: TRBV20-1
cdr3_nt: TGTGCCAGCAGCTTAGGACCGGTGGCCTACGAGCAGTACTTC; cdr3_aa: CASSLGPVAYEQYF; j_call: TRBJ2-7; d_call: .; clone_size: few; v_call: TRBV13
cdr3_nt: TGCGCCAGCAGCCTAGGACAGGGAGGGTTCACTGAAGCTTTCTTT; cdr3_aa: CASSLGQGGFTEAFF; j_call: TRBJ1-1; d_call: TRBD1; clone_size: .; v_call: TRBV5-1
cdr3_nt: TGTGCCAGCAACTTAGGACAGGGGGGAGGCTACGAGCAGTACTTC; cdr3_aa: CASNLGQGGGYEQYF; j_call: TRBJ2-7; d_call: TRBD1; clone_size: .; v_call: TRBV5-5
cdr3_nt: TGTGCCAGCAGCTTAGCGGGACAGGGGGTTCGAAGCAATCAGCCCCAGCATTTT; cdr3_aa: CASSLAGQGVRSNQPQHF; j_call: TRBJ1-5; d_call: TRBD1; clone_size: .; v_call: TRBV7-9
cdr3_nt: TGTGCCAGCCGGGGTTGGGAAAACACTGAAGCTTTCTTT; cdr3_aa: CASRGWENTEAFF; j_call: TRBJ1-1; d_call: .; clone_size: .; v_call: TRBV6-5
cdr3_nt: TGCGCCAGCAGCATAGGGACAGGAGGCACCGGGGAGCTGTTTTTT; cdr3_aa: CASSIGTGGTGELFF; j_call: TRBJ2-2; d_call: TRBD1; clone_size: .; v_call: TRBV5-1
cdr3_nt: TGCGCCAGCAGCCCCTCGACTAGCGGGGGGGCTGAAGATACGCAGTATTTT; cdr3_aa: CASSPSTSGGAEDTQYF; j_call: TRBJ2-3; d_call: TRBD2; clone_size: .; v_call: TRBV4-1
cdr3_nt: TGTGCCAGCAGAGGACAGCCCACGAACACTGAAGCTTTCTTT; cdr3_aa: CASRGQPTNTEAFF; j_call: TRBJ1-1; d_call: .; clone_size: .; v_call: TRBV6-5
cdr3_nt: TGTGCCATCAGTCTACGGACAGGGTCGGTCTCCTACAATGAGCAGTTCTTC; cdr3_aa: CAISLRTGSVSYNEQFF; j_call: TRBJ2-1; d_call: TRBD1; clone_size: .; v_call: TRBV10-3
cdr3_nt: TGTGCCAGCAGATTTTGCTTACAGGTATACTCTGGGGCCAACGTCCTGACTTTC; cdr3_aa: CASRFCLQVYSGANVLTF; j_call: TRBJ2-6; d_call: .; clone_size: .; v_call: TRBV27
cdr3_nt: TGTGCCAGACCGCCGTGGGAGCAACACGAGCAGTACTTC; cdr3_aa: CARPPWEQHEQYF; j_call: TRBJ2-7; d_call: .; clone_size: .; v_call: TRBV27
cdr3_nt: TGTGCCTGGAGTCAGGAGCGGGCCTATGGCTACACCTTC; cdr3_aa: CAWSQERAYGYTF; j_call: TRBJ1-2; d_call: .; clone_size: .; v_call: TRBV30
cdr3_nt: TGTGCCAGCAGCGTGAGAGGCAGGGGAAGTGAAAAACTGTTTTTT; cdr3_aa: CASSVRGRGSEKLFF; j_call: TRBJ1-4; d_call: .; clone_size: .; v_call: TRBV9
cdr3_nt: TGTGCCAGCAGCCCCCGACCTGGACTAGCTGGTGAGCAGTACTTC; cdr3_aa: CASSPRPGLAGEQYF; j_call: TRBJ2-7; d_call: TRBD2; clone_size: .; v_call: TRBV14
cdr3_nt: TGTGCCAGCAGCAACAGCGGGAGCGGGCACAATGAGCAGTTCTTC; cdr3_aa: CASSNSGSGHNEQFF; j_call: TRBJ2-1; d_call: TRBD2; clone_size: .; v_call: TRBV6-5
cdr3_nt: TGTGCCAGCAGCTATGGGCAGGGCGTGGGATCCGGGGAGCTGTTTTTT; cdr3_aa: CASSYGQGVGSGELFF; j_call: TRBJ2-2; d_call: .; clone_size: .; v_call: TRBV7-2
cdr3_nt: TGTGCCAGCAGCCAAGTAGGAACGGGAAGCTCCTACGAGCAGTACTTC; cdr3_aa: CASSQVGTGSSYEQYF; j_call: TRBJ2-7; d_call: .; clone_size: once; v_call: TRBV14
cdr3_nt: TGCAGCGTTGGGAAGACAGGGGGCTACTATGGCTACACCTTC; cdr3_aa: CSVGKTGGYYGYTF; j_call: TRBJ1-2; d_call: TRBD1; clone_size: .; v_call: TRBV29-1
cdr3_nt: TGTGCCAGCAGCTTACGTGGGGCGGTACGGTACGAGCAGTACTTC; cdr3_aa: CASSLRGAVRYEQYF; j_call: TRBJ2-7; d_call: .; clone_size: .; v_call: TRBV5-6
cdr3_nt: TGTGCCAGCAGCTCATTGGAGGGGCGGGTCGGCGGGACAGATACGCAGTATTTT; cdr3_aa: CASSSLEGRVGGTDTQYF; j_call: TRBJ2-3; d_call: .; clone_size: .; v_call: TRBV7-3
cdr3_nt: TGCACCAGCAGCCAAGCCCCGAGCCGGGACAGGGACCGTGCAACTAATGAAAAACTGTTTTTT; cdr3_aa: CTSSQAPSRDRDRATNEKLFF; j_call: TRBJ1-4; d_call: .; clone_size: .; v_call: TRBV1
cdr3_nt: TGTGCCAGCAGTTTGATACAGGGATCTGGAAACACCATATATTTT; cdr3_aa: CASSLIQGSGNTIYF; j_call: TRBJ1-3; d_call: .; clone_size: .; v_call: TRBV28
cdr3_nt: TGTGCCAGCAGCCCGCCCCAGGACTTCTACAATGAGCAGTTCTTC; cdr3_aa: CASSPPQDFYNEQFF; j_call: TRBJ2-1; d_call: .; clone_size: .; v_call: TRBV9
cdr3_nt: TGTGCCAGCAGTGAAAGGCGACAGGTTACCTACGAGCAGTACTTC; cdr3_aa: CASSERRQVTYEQYF; j_call: TRBJ2-7; d_call: .; clone_size: .; v_call: TRBV6-1
cdr3_nt: TGTGCCAGTAGATCCCGGGACAGTATATATGAAGCTTTCTTT; cdr3_aa: CASRSRDSIYEAFF; j_call: TRBJ1-1; d_call: TRBD1; clone_size: once; v_call: TRBV19
cdr3_nt: TGTGCCAGTAGTACCTTAGGGGCAGATACGCAGTATTTT; cdr3_aa: CASSTLGADTQYF; j_call: TRBJ2-3; d_call: .; clone_size: .; v_call: TRBV19
cdr3_nt: TGTGCCAGCAGCTTGAGTTTACGGGACTACACCTTC; cdr3_aa: CASSLSLRDYTF; j_call: TRBJ1-2; d_call: .; clone_size: .; v_call: TRBV5-4
cdr3_nt: TGTGCCAGCAGTCGACAGGGGGGCGTCTACAATGAGCAGTTCTTC; cdr3_aa: CASSRQGGVYNEQFF; j_call: TRBJ2-1; d_call: TRBD1; clone_size: .; v_call: TRBV6-5
cdr3_nt: TGTGCCAGCAGCGTCGGGACAGGCCCTAATGAAAAACTGTTTTTT; cdr3_aa: CASSVGTGPNEKLFF; j_call: TRBJ1-4; d_call: TRBD1; clone_size: .; v_call: TRBV9
cdr3_nt: TGTGCCAGTAGTATATGGAGCGGGAGGGTGGATGAGCAGTTCTTC; cdr3_aa: CASSIWSGRVDEQFF; j_call: TRBJ2-1; d_call: TRBD2; clone_size: few; v_call: TRBV19
cdr3_nt: TGTGCCAGCAGGATCAAGACTAGCACCTCCTACAATGAGCAGTTCTTC; cdr3_aa: CASRIKTSTSYNEQFF; j_call: TRBJ2-1; d_call: TRBD2; clone_size: .; v_call: TRBV2
cdr3_nt: TGTGCCAGCAGCTTACGGTCCAGGGGGCCTAATGAAGCTTTCTTT; cdr3_aa: CASSLRSRGPNEAFF; j_call: TRBJ1-1; d_call: TRBD1; clone_size: once; v_call: TRBV11-2
cdr3_nt: TGCGCCAGCAGTCAACCGGGACAGGGGGCCCTCACAGATACGCAGTATTTT; cdr3_aa: CASSQPGQGALTDTQYF; j_call: TRBJ2-3; d_call: TRBD1; clone_size: once; v_call: TRBV23-1
cdr3_nt: TGTGCCAGCCCCAATCGGGACAGGGGCTACAATGAGCAGTTCTTC; cdr3_aa: CASPNRDRGYNEQFF; j_call: TRBJ2-1; d_call: TRBD1; clone_size: .; v_call: TRBV2
cdr3_nt: TGTGCCAGCAGCCTCGGACTAGCGGGGGGGCTCGACACCGGGGAGCTGTTTTTT; cdr3_aa: CASSLGLAGGLDTGELFF; j_call: TRBJ2-2; d_call: TRBD2; clone_size: .; v_call: TRBV4-2